This record covers a single T cell receptor beta chain. Per the original data handling: Researchers report that nucleated cell counts were estimated from reference gene primer amplification. Method: immunoSEQ multiplex PCR; TCRdb's copy keeps in-frame clones and lacks some. Clone size and V and J calls were adopted from that table, with D and trimming inferred from the DNA. In the table there are 95,000 to 150,000 clones, less than 90% of which are singletons. This record comes from a study of blood T cell repertoires in COVID-19. Study-wide background: Acute and convalescent COVID-19 specimens originated in the United States, Italy and Spain.

This CDR3 contains 13 residues. From germline, CDR1 is MDHEN and CDR2 SYDVKM. Unmatched junction bases numbered 8, after V lost 6 bases and J lost 8 bases. Material: peripheral blood. The sequence was collected from a woman older than 75 with acute or convalescent COVID-19. This sequence joins TRBV28 and TRBJ1-2; TRBD1 aligns across 8 bases. CDR3 protein: CASRDRGFKGYTF. CDR3 in DNA: TGTGCCAGCAGAGACAGGGGTTTTAAAGGCTACACCTTC.